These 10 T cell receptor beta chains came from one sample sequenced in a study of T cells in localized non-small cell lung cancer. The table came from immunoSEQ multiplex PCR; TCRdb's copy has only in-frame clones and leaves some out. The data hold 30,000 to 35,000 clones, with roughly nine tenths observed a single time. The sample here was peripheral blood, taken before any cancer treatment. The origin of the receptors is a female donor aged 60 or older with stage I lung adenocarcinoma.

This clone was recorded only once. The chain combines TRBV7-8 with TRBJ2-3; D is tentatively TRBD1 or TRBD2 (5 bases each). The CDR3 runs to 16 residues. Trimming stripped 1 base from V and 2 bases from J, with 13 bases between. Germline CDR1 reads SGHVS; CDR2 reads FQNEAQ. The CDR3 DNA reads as TGTGCCAGCAGCTTAGGGGACCTTAAGAACACAGATACGCAGTATTTT. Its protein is CASSLGDLKNTDTQYF.

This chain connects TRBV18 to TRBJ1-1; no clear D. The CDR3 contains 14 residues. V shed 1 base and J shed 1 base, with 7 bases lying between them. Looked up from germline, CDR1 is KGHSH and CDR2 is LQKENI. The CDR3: CASSPLPKNTEAFF. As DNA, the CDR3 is TGTGCCAGCTCACCACTTCCCAAGAACACTGAAGCTTTCTTT.

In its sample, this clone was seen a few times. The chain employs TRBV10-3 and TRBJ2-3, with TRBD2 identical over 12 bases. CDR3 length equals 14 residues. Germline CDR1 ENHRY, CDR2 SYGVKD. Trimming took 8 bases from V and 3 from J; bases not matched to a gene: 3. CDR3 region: CAILAGGRTDTQYF. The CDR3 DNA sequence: TGTGCCATCCTAGCGGGAGGGCGGACAGATACGCAGTATTTT.

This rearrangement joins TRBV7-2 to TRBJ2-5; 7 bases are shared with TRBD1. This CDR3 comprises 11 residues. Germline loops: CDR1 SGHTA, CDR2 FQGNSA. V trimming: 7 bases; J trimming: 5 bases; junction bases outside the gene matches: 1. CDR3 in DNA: TGTGCCAGCAAACAGGGGGAGACCCAGTACTTC. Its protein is CASKQGETQYF.

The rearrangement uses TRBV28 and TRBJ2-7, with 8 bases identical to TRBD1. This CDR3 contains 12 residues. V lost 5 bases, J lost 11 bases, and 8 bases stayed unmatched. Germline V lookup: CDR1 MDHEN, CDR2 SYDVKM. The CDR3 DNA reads TGTGCCAGCAGTCTATCGACAGGGGATAAGTACTTC. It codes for CASSLSTGDKYF.

CDR3 nucleotides: TGTGCCAGCAGCTCGCGGACTAGCGGAAACAATGAGCAGTTCTTC. Protein product: CASSSRTSGNNEQFF. This chain connects TRBV11-3 to TRBJ2-1, with 10 positions matching TRBD2. The J segment lost 5 bases and the V segment lost 4 bases, leaving 5 bases of the junction unmatched. Germline loops: CDR1 SGHNT, CDR2 YENEEA. The length of the CDR3 is 15 residues.

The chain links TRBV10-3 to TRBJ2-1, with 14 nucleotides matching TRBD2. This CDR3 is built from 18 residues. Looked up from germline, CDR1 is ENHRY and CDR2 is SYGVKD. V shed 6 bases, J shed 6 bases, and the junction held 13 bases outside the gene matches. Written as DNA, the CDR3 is TGTGCCATCAGAAAAATTGCCGGGACTAGCGGGAGTTTCAATGAGCAGTTCTTC. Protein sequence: CAIRKIAGTSGSFNEQFF.

CDR3 loop: CASSLAWGLAAGRETQYF. The DNA for the CDR3 is TGTGCCAGCAGCTTAGCGTGGGGACTAGCGGCCGGGCGAGAGACCCAGTACTTC. V gene TRBV7-7 combines with J gene TRBJ2-5, with 11 positions matching TRBD2. CDR1 and CDR2 from the germline V gene are SSHAT and FNYEAQ (reference sequence). The length of the CDR3 is 18 residues. V trimming: 0 bases; J trimming: 4 bases; junction bases outside the gene matches: 10.

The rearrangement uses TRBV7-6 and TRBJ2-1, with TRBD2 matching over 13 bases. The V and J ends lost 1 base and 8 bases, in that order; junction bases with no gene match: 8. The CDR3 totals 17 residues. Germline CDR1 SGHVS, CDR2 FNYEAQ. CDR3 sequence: CASSLGPGLAGVYEQFF. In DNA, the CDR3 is TGTGCCAGCAGCTTAGGCCCAGGACTAGCGGGAGTCTATGAGCAGTTCTTC.

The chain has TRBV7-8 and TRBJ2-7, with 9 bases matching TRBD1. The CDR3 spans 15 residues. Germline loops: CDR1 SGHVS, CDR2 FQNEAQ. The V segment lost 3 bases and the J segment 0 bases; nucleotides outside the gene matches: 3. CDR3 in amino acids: CASSLGQGISYEQYF. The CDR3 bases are TGTGCCAGCAGCTTGGGACAGGGCATCTCCTACGAGCAGTACTTC.